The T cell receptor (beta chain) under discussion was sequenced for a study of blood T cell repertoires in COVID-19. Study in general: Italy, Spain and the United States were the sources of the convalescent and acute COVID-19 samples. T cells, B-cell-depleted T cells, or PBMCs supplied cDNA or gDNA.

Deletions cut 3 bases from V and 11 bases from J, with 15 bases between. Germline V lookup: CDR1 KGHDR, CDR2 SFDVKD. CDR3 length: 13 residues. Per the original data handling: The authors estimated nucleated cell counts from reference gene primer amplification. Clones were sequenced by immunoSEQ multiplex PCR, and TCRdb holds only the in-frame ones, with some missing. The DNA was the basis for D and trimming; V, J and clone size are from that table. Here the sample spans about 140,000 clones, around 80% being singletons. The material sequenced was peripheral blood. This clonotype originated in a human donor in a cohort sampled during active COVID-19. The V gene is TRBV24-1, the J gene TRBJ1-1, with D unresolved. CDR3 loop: CATSDTGLRGAFF. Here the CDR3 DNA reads TGTGCCACCAGTGATACCGGGCTTCGAGGGGCTTTCTTT.